This T cell receptor beta chain emerged from a study of blood T cell repertoires in COVID-19 (dated by TCRdb to about 2020). Regarding the research as a whole: Collaborator samples came from the United States, Italy and Spain and covered acute and convalescent phases of COVID-19. The prospective study material was composed of cDNA or gDNA derived from T cells, B-cell-depleted T cells, or PBMCs. Deeply sampled blood TCRbeta repertoires from subjects exposed to, actively infected with, or recovered from COVID-19 were included in the dataset. The repertoires were released in a freely available public database meant as a resource for research on the immune response to SARS-CoV-2. The samples were drawn from the first 160 participants of the ongoing ImmuneRACE study and from roughly 1,300 subjects provided by 6 global collaborators. Nearly every sample came with metadata listing a de-identified subject ID, COVID-19 status, age in years and sex. Where available, HLA class I and class II types were obtained from metadata supplied by the sample provider rather than from assay-based typing. Results and caveats for the whole study, not just this receptor: The quantity of clinical and demographic metadata differed by source and by participant and was supplied without curation.

Whole blood was collected in K2EDTA tubes by collaborating institutions according to the institutions' own protocols. For TCRbeta analysis, collaborators shipped samples as frozen whole blood, isolated PBMCs, or DNA extracted from either of those sample types. CDR1 ENHRY and CDR2 SYGVKD were looked up in the germline V gene. The CDR3 numbers 17 residues from cysteine through phenylalanine. Only the CDR3 part of the read is kept: 51 bases, read in frame from the first base. The junction shows trimming of 10 bases on V and 0 bases on J, plus 25 bases between the germline ends. For this clone: Its antigen is unknown. Base qualities are not provided; no much larger clone lies one nucleotide away.

The immunoSEQ Assay, a bias-controlled multiplex PCR, was used to amplify TCRbeta CDR3 regions from genomic DNA. For the original study's pipeline: The number of nucleated cells in each sample was estimated by amplification of reference gene primers within the assay. To quantify the absolute abundance of each unique TCRbeta CDR3 rearrangement, sequence reads were collapsed and filtered. For each sample, productive Simpson clonality was calculated as the square root of Simpson's diversity index over productive rearrangements. TCRdb provides this immuneACCESS table in a form limited to in-frame rearrangements. Some clones are lacking; in checked studies, under half of them reflect an unresolved V gene, and why the rest are absent is not known. That table supplies the V and J calls and clone size; D and trimming were determined from the DNA. The sample includes 110,000 or so clones, with 75% to 85% observed a single time. The ten largest clones take up 7.9% of the sample.

This receptor was obtained from a woman aged 80 or over with active or convalescent COVID-19. The rearranged chain carries TRBV10-3 and TRBJ2-7; TRBD1 is possibly the D segment (7 matching bases). The sequenced sample consisted of peripheral blood. The CDR3 is CATTRGNSGLSSYEQYF. The nucleotides read TGTGCCACCACCAGGGGGAATAGCGGTCTTAGCTCCTACGAGCAGTACTTC.